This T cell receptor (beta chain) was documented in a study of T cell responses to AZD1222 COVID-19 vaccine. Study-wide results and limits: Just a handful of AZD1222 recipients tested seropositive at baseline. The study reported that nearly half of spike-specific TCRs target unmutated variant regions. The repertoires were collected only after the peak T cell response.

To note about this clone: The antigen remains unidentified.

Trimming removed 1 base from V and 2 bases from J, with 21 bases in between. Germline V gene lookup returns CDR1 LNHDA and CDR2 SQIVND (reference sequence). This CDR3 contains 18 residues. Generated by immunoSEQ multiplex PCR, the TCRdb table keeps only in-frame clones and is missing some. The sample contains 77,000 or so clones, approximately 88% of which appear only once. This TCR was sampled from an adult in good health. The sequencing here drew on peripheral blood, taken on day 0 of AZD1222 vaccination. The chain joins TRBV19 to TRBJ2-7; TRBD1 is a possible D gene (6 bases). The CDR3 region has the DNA TGTGCCAGTAGTATAGTCCACCCCCAGGGGTCGCCCGCCTACGAGCAGTACTTC. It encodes CASSIVHPQGSPAYEQYF.